The T cell receptor (beta chain) under discussion was sequenced for a study of blood T cell repertoires in COVID-19. About the study: T cells, B-cell-depleted T cells, or PBMCs provided the cDNA or gDNA that served as material.

In the authors' methods: From reference gene primer amplification, estimates of nucleated cell counts were derived. Libraries were prepared by immunoSEQ multiplex PCR; TCRdb keeps only in-frame clonotypes and omits some of them. V and J calls plus clone size are reproduced from that table; the DNA served to infer D and trimming. This sample yields approximately 100,000 clones, of which 88% are seen a single time; around 6.5% belongs to the top ten. CDR1 is MGHDK, CDR2 SYGVNS, per germline. V lost 4 bases to trimming and J lost 4 bases; unmatched junction nucleotides: 3. CDR3 size: 13 residues. As for this clone: This sample also contains other DNA sequences that code for the same CDR3.

The sequence was obtained from a woman aged 55-69 years with acute or convalescent COVID-19. Sample: peripheral blood. The V call is TRBV25-1, the J call TRBJ1-1, with 7 bases lining up with TRBD1. The DNA of the CDR3 is TGTGCCAGCAGTGGACAGGGTGGCACTGAAGCTTTCTTT. Its translation is CASSGQGGTEAFF.